This T cell receptor beta chain was obtained from a study of blood T cell repertoires in COVID-19 (dated by TCRdb to about 2020). For the wider study: The collaborator samples originated in the United States, Italy and Spain and spanned the acute and convalescent phases of COVID-19. The prospective study material was composed of cDNA or gDNA derived from T cells, B-cell-depleted T cells, or PBMCs. Subjects who had been exposed to COVID-19, were actively infected with it, or had recovered from it provided the deeply sampled blood TCRbeta repertoires that made up the dataset. The repertoires were released in a freely available public database intended as a resource for research on the immune response to SARS-CoV-2. The samples were drawn from two sources: the first 160 participants of the ongoing ImmuneRACE study, and some 1,300 subjects contributed by 6 global collaborators. Nearly every sample came with metadata listing a de-identified subject ID, COVID-19 status, age in years and sex. Where available, HLA class I and class II types were obtained from metadata supplied by the sample provider rather than from assay-based typing. Paper-wide results and their limitations: The amount of clinical and demographic metadata varied by source and participant and was provided uncurated.

Another Seattle source contributed samples from volunteer blood donors who had recovered from COVID-19. Whole blood was collected in K2EDTA tubes by collaborating institutions according to the institutions' own protocols. For TCRbeta analysis, collaborators shipped samples in one of three forms: frozen whole blood, isolated PBMCs, or DNA extracted from either of those sample types. As to this clone: Its antigen is currently not known. No base-level quality is on record; no much larger clone is a single base apart.

The immunoSEQ Assay, a bias-controlled multiplex PCR, was used to amplify TCRbeta CDR3 regions from genomic DNA. The published analysis was carried out like this. The number of nucleated cells in each sample was estimated by amplification of reference gene primers within the assay. To quantify the absolute abundance of each unique TCRbeta CDR3 rearrangement, sequence reads were collapsed and filtered. Productive Simpson clonality was computed per sample as the square root of Simpson's diversity index over productive rearrangements. TCRdb took over this immuneACCESS table, retaining in-frame rearrangements with V and J assigned. Such tables are incomplete; in checked studies, under half of the missing clones stem from an unresolved V gene, and the remainder is unexplained. That table is the source of V, J and clone size, and D and trimming were worked out from the DNA. The sample has some 130,000 clones on record, almost 80% of them singletons. Approximately 11% of the sample is taken by the ten largest.

Sequencing was done on a sample of peripheral blood. The source of this sequence is a man aged 60 to 69 who had recovered from COVID-19.

The sequence in DNA is TGTGCCAGCAGACCGGCGGGGGTAAATGAAAAACTGTTTTTT. It translates as CASRPAGVNEKLFF. The V and J segments used are TRBV28 and TRBJ1-4, with a tentative D gene TRBD1 over 5 matching bases. Reading the germline V gene gives CDR1 MDHEN and CDR2 SYDVKM. V is cut by 6 bases and J by 5 bases, and the space between the germline ends is 13 bases. The CDR3 contains 14 residues, cysteine and phenylalanine counted. Only the CDR3 part of the read is kept: 42 bases, read in frame from the first base.